This TCR beta chain is from a study of a mutant IDH1 vaccine in newly diagnosed glioma (dated by TCRdb to the early 2020s). Regarding the study in general: Vaccination started 4-6 weeks after radiotherapy alone, or was given together with temozolomide cycles in the groups whose treatment included chemotherapy. Visit V12 was the week-35 safety follow-up and visit V13 was the week-47 end of study. Prior to enrollment, patients had been given standard therapy consisting of radiotherapy alone, temozolomide alone, or radiochemotherapy with temozolomide, with the combination given to most patients. Of the roughly 30 treated patients, approximately 60% were male and 37.5% were female, and a mean age of roughly 37 years was recorded. Longitudinal TCRB deep sequencing was done for 25 to 30 treated patients, wherever samples were available for exploratory analyses. Peripheral blood samples were drawn at six visits, namely V03 (baseline), V05, V07, V10, V12 and V13.

According to the study, the label for this sample's time point signals: week 47, end of study. A 20-mer mutant IDH1 peptide at 300 micrograms in Montanide made up each vaccine dose, which was injected subcutaneously together with topical imiquimod. Patients received eight vaccinations in weeks 1, 3, 5, 7, 11, 15, 19 and 23, corresponding to visits V03 through V10. All donors had newly diagnosed IDH1-mutant astrocytomas of WHO grade 3 or 4 that showed loss of nuclear ATRX. The samples were drawn from NOA16, a multicentre, single-arm, open-label phase I trial in Germany that tested a mutant IDH1 peptide vaccine in humans for the first time. Genomic DNA for TCRB sequencing was extracted from EDTA blood using the DNeasy Blood and Tissue Kit. In regard to this clone: Its antigen is unknown. Within one base of it there is no much larger clone, and no base qualities were kept.

Overall results and qualifications from the work: The authors noted that analyses of patient blood samples could not be reproduced because of sample limitations. Immune responses induced by the vaccine were seen in 90% to 95% of patients across multiple MHC alleles. Availability determined which PBMC samples were chosen for TCRB deep sequencing. No apparent relationship was observed between pseudoprogression and alterations in the top peripheral T cell clonotypes detected by TCRB sequencing.

The library came from the immunoSEQ multiplex PCR assay. Rearranged TCR beta chain sequences were amplified with the hsTCRB Kit following the manufacturer's protocol. Sequencing of TCRB libraries was carried out on an Illumina MiSeq. For the original study's pipeline: Demultiplexing, trimming and gene mapping were performed with the kit vendor's proprietary platform. TCRdb provides this immuneACCESS table in a form limited to in-frame rearrangements. Some clones are lacking; in checked studies, under half of them reflect an unresolved V gene, and why the rest are absent is not known. D and trimming were read from the DNA, whereas the V and J calls and clone size are those reported in that table. The sample table contains some 42,000 clones; only one count was recorded for roughly 82% of them. The ten largest clones capture over 15% of the sample. This TCR was recovered from a young man with glioma. Some clones in this sample may be carry-over from other donors' samples. The sample here was PBMCs, taken from a glioma patient whose treatment included an IDH1 peptide vaccine.

The DNA sequence follows: TGTGCCAGCAGTTCCGTAGTTAGTGCGGCAGATACGCAGTATTTT. This sequence encodes CASSSVVSAADTQYF. The chain joins TRBV7-2 to TRBJ2-3; the D gene identity is not certain. The germline V gene provides CDR1 SGHTA and CDR2 FQGNSA. Cut back by 6 bases and 4 bases, the V and J ends lie 17 bases apart. Spanning cysteine to phenylalanine, the CDR3 consists of 15 amino acids. Only the CDR3 DNA stays, 45 bases, in frame from base 1.